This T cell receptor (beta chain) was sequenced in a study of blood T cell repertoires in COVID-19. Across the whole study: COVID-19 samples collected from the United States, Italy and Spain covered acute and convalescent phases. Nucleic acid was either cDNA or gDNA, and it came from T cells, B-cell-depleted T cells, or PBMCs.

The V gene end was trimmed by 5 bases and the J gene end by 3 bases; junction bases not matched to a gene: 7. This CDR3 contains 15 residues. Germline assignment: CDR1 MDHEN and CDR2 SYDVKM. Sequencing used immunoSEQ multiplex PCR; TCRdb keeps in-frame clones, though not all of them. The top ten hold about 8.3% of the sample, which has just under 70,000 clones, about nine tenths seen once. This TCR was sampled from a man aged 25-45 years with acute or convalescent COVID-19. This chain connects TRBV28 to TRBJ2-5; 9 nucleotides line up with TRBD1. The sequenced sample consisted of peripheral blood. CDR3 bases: TGTGCCAGCAGTACCCCCGGGACAGGGAAAGAGACCCAGTACTTC. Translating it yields CASSTPGTGKETQYF. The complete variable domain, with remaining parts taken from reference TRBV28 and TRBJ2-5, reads DVKVTQSSRYLVKRTGEKVFLECVQDMDHENMFWYRQDPGLGLRLIYFSYDVKMKEKGDIPEGYSVSREKKERFSLILESASTNQTSMYLCASSTPGTGKETQYFGPGTRLLVL.